This TCR beta chain appears in the sequencing data of a study of a mutant IDH1 vaccine in newly diagnosed glioma (dated by TCRdb to the early 2020s). Context from the whole study: Vaccination began 4-6 weeks after radiotherapy alone, or alongside temozolomide cycles in the chemotherapy-containing groups. Of the approximately 30 treated patients, around 62% were male and around 38% were female, and a mean age of 40.4 years was recorded. Before enrollment, most patients had been given radiochemotherapy with temozolomide as standard therapy, while the rest had received either radiotherapy alone or temozolomide alone. Visit V12 was the week-35 safety follow-up and visit V13 was the week-47 end of study. Six visits were used for peripheral blood collection: V03 (baseline), V05, V07, V10, V12 and V13. Longitudinal TCRB deep sequencing was performed for 20 to 30 treated patients wherever samples were available for exploratory analyses. What the research found in general, with its limitations: According to the authors, sample limitations meant that analyses of patient blood samples could not be reproduced. Vaccine-induced immune responses across multiple MHC alleles were detected in 90% to 95% of patients. Selection of PBMC samples for TCRB deep sequencing was based on availability. Changes in the top peripheral T cell clonotypes picked up by TCRB sequencing did not appear to be linked to pseudoprogression.

Library construction relied on the immunoSEQ multiplex PCR assay. The hsTCRB Kit was used according to the manufacturer's protocol to amplify rearranged TCR beta chain sequences. An Illumina MiSeq was used to sequence the TCRB libraries. The study's processing was this. The proprietary platform of the kit vendor was used for demultiplexing, trimming and gene mapping. TCRdb's version of the immuneACCESS table is confined to in-frame rearrangements and falls short of the full clone set. An unresolved V gene accounts for under half of the shortfall where checked; the remainder is of unknown origin. V and J calls and clone size are those listed in that table; D and trimming were worked out from the DNA. Across this sample there are about 48,000 clones, with 65% to 80% seen only once. 6.7% of the sample is held by the ten biggest clonotypes. This specimen's time point label, per the study, means: week 35, safety follow-up. Each vaccine dose, consisting of 300 ug of a 20-mer mutant IDH1 peptide in Montanide, was administered subcutaneously with topical imiquimod. Across visits V03 through V10, patients got a total of eight vaccinations, given in weeks 1, 3, 5, 7, 11, 15, 19 and 23. The donors had newly diagnosed IDH1-mutant astrocytomas of WHO grade 3 or 4 that showed loss of nuclear ATRX. The samples were drawn from NOA16, a multicentre, single-arm, open-label phase I trial in Germany that tested a mutant IDH1 peptide vaccine in humans for the first time. The DNeasy Blood and Tissue Kit was used to extract genomic DNA from EDTA blood for TCRB sequencing.

Points on this clone: The antigen this receptor binds is unknown. Per-base qualities were not stored, and no clone one base away is much larger.

A distance of 11 bases separates the germline ends of V and J, which lose 5 bases and 7 bases respectively. CDR1 and CDR2 are drawn from the germline V gene (reference sequence): DFQATT, SNEGSKA. Inclusive of the bounding cysteine and phenylalanine, the CDR3 is 11 residues long. Only the CDR3 DNA stays, 33 bases, in frame from base 1. The clonotype was recovered from a man aged 35 to 55 with glioma. The chain is made from TRBV20-1 and TRBJ1-2; tentative D gene TRBD1, with 6 bases matching. The sample here was PBMCs, taken from a glioma patient whose treatment included an IDH1 peptide vaccine. The DNA sequence is given as TGCAGTGCTCATAAAGGGGGTGGCTACACCTTC. The encoded protein is CSAHKGGGYTF.